What follows are 15 T cell receptor beta chains derived from one specimen sequenced in a study of T cell changes during pregnancy in multiple sclerosis (dated by TCRdb to about 2019). Library preparation employed the immunoSEQ multiplex PCR assay. TCRdb stores this immuneACCESS table with in-frame sequences only. Part of the clones is absent; in the studies checked, under half of the shortfall reflects unresolved V genes, and no reason is known for the rest. Recorded for this sample are tens of thousands of clones; around 92% of them occurred a single time. The ten largest clonotypes hold roughly 2.7% of the sample. Sequenced here: peripheral blood, sampled in the second trimester of pregnancy. The receptors were sampled from a female donor in good health, enrolled as a control in a pregnancy study.

This rearrangement joins TRBV4-2 to TRBJ2-1, with D perhaps TRBD2 (6 bases). CDR1 is LGHNA, CDR2 YNFKEQ, per germline. The V and J ends lost 0 bases and 5 bases respectively, with 29 bases between them. This CDR3 has 21 amino acids. CDR3 sequence reads: CASSQEPPPSEWAGKDNEQFF. CDR3 bases: TGTGCCAGCAGCCAAGAGCCTCCCCCTAGCGAGTGGGCGGGGAAAGACAATGAGCAGTTCTTC.

This chain connects TRBV6-1 to TRBJ2-6; D is ambiguous. Germline CDR1 reads MNHNS; CDR2 reads SASEGT. The CDR3 is 11 residues long. The V gene lost 8 bases and the J gene lost 13 bases, with 12 bases spanning the gap. CDR3 in DNA: TGTGCCAGCTCTCTGCCACGGGTCCTGACTTTC. It yields the protein CASSLPRVLTF.

The genes are TRBV28 and TRBJ1-1; 9 bases line up with TRBD1. The V gene's germline CDR1 is MDHEN and CDR2 SYDVKM. J was trimmed by 1 base and V by 3 bases; bases with no gene match: 24. CDR3 size: 22 residues. The CDR3 here is CASSLFYPLVGTGTEGNTEAFF. The DNA for the CDR3 is TGTGCCAGCAGTTTGTTTTATCCGTTGGTGGGGACAGGGACGGAAGGGAACACTGAAGCTTTCTTT.

The chain couples TRBV5-1 to TRBJ1-2, with 7 bases lining up with TRBD1. V lost 3 bases, J lost 1 base, and 3 bases stayed unmatched. The CDR3 covers 14 residues. CDR1 is SGHRS, CDR2 YFSETQ, per germline. CDR3 coding DNA: TGCGCCAGCAGCTGGCGGGACAGTAACTATGGCTACACCTTC. The encoded protein is CASSWRDSNYGYTF.

The CDR3 here is CAISEGARTYEQYF. DNA for the CDR3: TGTGCCATCTCTGAGGGCGCCCGAACCTACGAGCAGTACTTC. V is TRBV10-3 and J is TRBJ2-7, with D perhaps TRBD2 (5 bases). This CDR3 has 14 residues. CDR1 and CDR2 (germline): ENHRY, SYGVKD. V was cut by 8 bases and J by 2 bases, with 16 bases left in between.

A single count supports this clone. The rearrangement uses TRBV5-1 and TRBJ1-4; no firm D call. The germline gives CDR1 SGHRS, CDR2 YFSETQ. Trimming left V 1 base short and J 0 bases short, with 4 bases between. This CDR3 is 14 amino acids long. The CDR3: CASSLLATNEKLFF. Written as DNA, the CDR3 is TGCGCCAGCAGCTTGCTTGCAACTAATGAAAAACTGTTTTTT. The whole variable domain, remainder taken from reference TRBV5-1 and TRBJ1-4, is KAGVTQTPRYLIKTRGQQVTLSCSPISGHRSVSWYQQTPGQGLQFLFEYFSETQRNKGNFPGRFSGRQFSNSRSEMNVSTLELGDSALYLCASSLLATNEKLFFGSGTQLSVL.

The genes are TRBV30 and TRBJ1-6; D is possibly TRBD1 (5 bases). Trimming removed 0 bases from V and 10 bases from J, with 10 bases in between. The CDR3 runs 13 residues. The germline V gene encodes CDR1 GTSNPN and CDR2 SVGIG (reference sequence). The CDR3 sequence is CAWSVRGGSPLHF. Here the CDR3 DNA reads TGTGCCTGGAGTGTAAGGGGCGGCTCACCCCTCCACTTT.

This clone was picked up a small number of times. Its ends do not fully match the called genes, so a read error is possible. The V gene is TRBV2, the J gene TRBJ1-1, with 8 nucleotides matching TRBD1. CDR1 and CDR2 from the germline V gene are SNHLY and FYNNEI. The CDR3 contains 12 residues. This chain's CDR3 is CASSNRGTGAFF. CDR3 nucleotides: TGTGCCAGCAGTAACAGGGGGACTGGAGCTTTCTTT. Supplemented by reference TRBV2 and TRBJ1-1, the full variable domain reads EPEVTQTPSHQVTQMGQEVILRCVPISNHLYFYWYRQILGQKVEFLVSFYNNEISEKSEIFDDQFSVERPDGSNFTLKIRSTKLEDSAMYFCASSNRGTGAFFGQGTRLTVV.

The V and J genes are TRBV30 and TRBJ1-5; possible D gene TRBD1, 6 bases. The germline V gene has CDR1 GTSNPN and CDR2 SVGIG (reference sequence). The V end was cut by 3 bases, the J end by 0 bases, with 6 bases between. The CDR3 covers 13 residues. The CDR3 DNA sequence: TGTGCCTGGAGAGGGGGTAGCAATCAGCCCCAGCATTTT. Translated: CAWRGGSNQPQHF.

This sequence joins TRBV7-2 and TRBJ2-3; D perhaps matches TRBD2 (6 bases). The CDR3 is 14 residues long. CDR1 and CDR2 from the germline V gene are SGHTA and FQGNSA. The V and J ends lost 3 bases and 4 bases respectively, with 11 bases between them. CDR3 region: CASSFAGPADTQYF. The DNA of the CDR3 is TGTGCCAGCAGCTTTGCGGGACCCGCAGATACGCAGTATTTT.

The chain links TRBV6-6 to TRBJ2-3; D is unclear. Trimming took off 0 bases at V and 0 bases at J, with 7 bases between the two ends. This CDR3 contains 15 residues. The V gene's germline CDR1 is MNHNY and CDR2 SVGAGI (reference sequence). The CDR3 nucleotides are TGTGCCAGCAGTTACTCATCCGTTAGCACAGATACGCAGTATTTT. Its protein is CASSYSSVSTDTQYF.

The chain recombines TRBV15 with TRBJ1-5; 8 bases fit TRBD1. There are 14 residues in the CDR3. Per the germline V gene, CDR1 is LNHNV and CDR2 is YYDKDF (reference sequence). V dropped 5 bases and J dropped 2; count of bases not matched to a gene: 2. CDR3 sequence: CATSQQGGNQPQHF. The CDR3 nucleotides read TGTGCCACCAGCCAACAGGGGGGCAATCAGCCCCAGCATTTT.

In nucleotides, the CDR3 is TGTGCCAGCAGTTCGGATTCTAGCGGGAGGGCCTACGAGCAGTACTTC. Its protein is CASSSDSSGRAYEQYF. This chain links TRBV6-5 with TRBJ2-7; 12 bases fit TRBD2. The V segment lost 4 bases and the J segment 2 bases; nucleotides outside the gene matches: 6. Germline loops: CDR1 MNHEY, CDR2 SVGAGI. The CDR3 is made up of 16 amino acids.

There are a few counts of this clone. The chain links TRBV6-4 to TRBJ2-3, with TRBD2 matching 11 bases. This CDR3 has 15 amino acids. Germline V gene data show CDR1 as MRHNA and CDR2 as SNTAGT. J lost 4 bases, V lost 0 bases, and 0 bases had no gene match. CDR3 amino acids: CASSDSSGGADTQYF. DNA for the CDR3: TGTGCCAGCAGTGACTCTAGCGGGGGGGCAGATACGCAGTATTTT.

CDR3 coding DNA: TGCGCCAGCAGCCAATTTCACAGGAAGGGACTAGCGGAAGTATACGCCTACGAGCAGTACTTC. The encoded protein is CASSQFHRKGLAEVYAYEQYF. V is TRBV4-3 and J is TRBJ2-7, with 11 bases lining up with TRBD2. The germline V gene has CDR1 LGHNA and CDR2 YSLEER. With V trimmed by 2 bases and J by 2 bases, 20 bases remained unmatched. The CDR3 is 21 amino acids.